These 29 T cell receptor beta chains came from one sample sequenced in a study of T cell responses to AZD1222 COVID-19 vaccine. Sequencing used immunoSEQ multiplex PCR; TCRdb keeps in-frame clones, though not all of them. The sample records 150,000 to 200,000 clones, roughly 88% being singletons. The material was peripheral blood, obtained on day 0 of AZD1222 vaccination. These receptors were obtained from an adult in good health.

The rearrangement uses TRBV10-3 and TRBJ2-7; 7 bases agree with TRBD2. V shed 7 bases and J 2 bases; nucleotides not matched to a gene: 11. This CDR3 contains 15 residues. Germline V gene sequence: CDR1 ENHRY, CDR2 SYGVKD. The CDR3 coding sequence is TGTGCCATCAAACGGGACCGGGGGGTCCCCTACGAGCAGTACTTC. This codes for CAIKRDRGVPYEQYF.

This clone is a singleton in its sample. The chain is built from TRBV20-1 and TRBJ2-5; TRBD2 might be the D (5 bases). CDR1 DFQATT and CDR2 SNEGSKA come from the germline V gene (reference sequence). V was shortened by 3 bases and J by 7 bases, with 9 bases between the two germline ends. CDR3 length: 11 amino acids. CDR3: CSASSVGTQYF. The CDR3 nucleotides are TGCAGTGCTAGTAGCGTGGGGACCCAGTACTTC.

The chain is built from TRBV15 and TRBJ1-2, with D possibly being TRBD1 (6 bases). CDR1 LNHNV and CDR2 YYDKDF come from the germline V gene (reference sequence). CDR3 length: 14 residues. Trimming stripped 2 bases from V and 8 bases from J, with 15 bases between. The CDR3 sequence: CATSRSGQREGYTF. CDR3 bases: TGTGCCACCAGCAGATCTGGACAGAGGGAGGGCTACACCTTC.

This clone appeared a few times. The chain has TRBV5-1 and TRBJ2-6, with 7 bases lining up with TRBD1. V shed 0 bases, J shed 2 bases, and the junction held 14 bases outside the gene matches. This CDR3 contains 20 residues. CDR1 is SGHRS and CDR2 is YFSETQ in the germline V gene. This chain's CDR3 is CASSLGTGGAFRTGANVLTF. CDR3 sequence (DNA): TGCGCCAGCAGCTTGGGGACAGGAGGCGCCTTTAGAACTGGGGCCAACGTCCTGACTTTC.

The chain recombines TRBV6-5 with TRBJ2-1; 7 nucleotides agree with TRBD2. The ends lost 10 bases at V and 5 bases at J; junction bases unmatched: 11. Germline V CDR1 and CDR2: MNHEY, SVGAGI. CDR3 length: 14 residues. As DNA, the CDR3 is TGTGCCACCGGAGGGGAGGGGAGAGACAATGAGCAGTTCTTC. This encodes CATGGEGRDNEQFF.

This clone was found once. The chain uses TRBV2 and TRBJ1-2; D unresolved. This CDR3 is built from 11 residues. Germline V lookup: CDR1 SNHLY, CDR2 FYNNEI. V shed 10 bases and J shed 4 bases, with 10 bases lying between them. The DNA of the CDR3 is TGTGCCACCGGGGAGATCTATGGCTACACCTTC. Its protein is CATGEIYGYTF.

The V gene is TRBV7-9, the J gene TRBJ2-3; D perhaps matches TRBD2 (6 bases). The CDR3 loop spans 17 amino acids. The V and J ends lost 2 bases and 1 base respectively, with 16 bases between them. Germline V CDR1 and CDR2: SEHNR, FQNEAQ (reference sequence). DNA of the CDR3: TGTGCCAGCAGCTTACGGGGCCCGGCGGGGCGCACAGATACGCAGTATTTT. The encoded protein is CASSLRGPAGRTDTQYF.

The chain couples TRBV28 to TRBJ1-4; TRBD1 might be the D (6 bases). The CDR3 sequence is 12 residues long. Germline V gene data show CDR1 as MDHEN and CDR2 as SYDVKM. CDR3 sequence: CAGGRFNEKLFF. The CDR3 DNA is TGTGCTGGGGGCCGTTTTAATGAAAAACTGTTTTTT.

This clone was seen just once. The genes are TRBV30 and TRBJ1-2; the D is unclear. Germline V gene sequence: CDR1 GTSNPN, CDR2 SVGIG (reference sequence). Trimming pared 0 bases from V and 0 bases from J, leaving 14 bases between. The CDR3 contains 16 residues. In nucleotides, the CDR3 is TGTGCCTGGAGTGTAAGCCGCCAGAGAACTAACTATGGCTACACCTTC. Its translation is CAWSVSRQRTNYGYTF.

The rearrangement joins TRBV10-3 to TRBJ1-6; D remains unclear. CDR1 and CDR2 (germline): ENHRY, SYGVKD. The V gene lost 7 bases and the J gene lost 3 bases, with 10 bases spanning the gap. There are 14 residues in the CDR3. The CDR3 loop reads CAIMRDYYNSPLHF. CDR3 coding DNA: TGTGCCATCATGAGGGATTACTATAATTCACCCCTCCACTTT.

The rearrangement uses TRBV5-1 and TRBJ2-5; D could derive from TRBD1 or TRBD2 (6 bases each). Per germline, CDR1 SGHRS and CDR2 YFSETQ. V was cut by 4 bases and J by 5 bases, with 12 bases left in between. CDR3 size: 13 residues. CDR3: CASSPRGRETQYF. The CDR3 DNA sequence: TGCGCCAGCAGCCCCCGGGGGCGGGAGACCCAGTACTTC.

The rearrangement joins TRBV4-1 to TRBJ1-6; 9 bases match TRBD1. Unmatched junction bases numbered 7, after V lost 7 bases and J lost 0 bases. In germline, CDR1 is MGHRA, CDR2 YSYEKL. The CDR3 has 17 residues. The CDR3 reads CASTWDRVISYNSPLHF. CDR3 bases: TGCGCCAGCACGTGGGACAGGGTCATCTCCTATAATTCACCCCTCCACTTT.

The V call is TRBV5-1, the J call TRBJ2-5; 15 bases map to TRBD2. Per germline, CDR1 SGHRS and CDR2 YFSETQ. Losses at the gene ends were 4 bases for V and 5 bases for J; bases not matched to a gene: 6. This CDR3 region has 16 residues. This CDR3 reads CASSLRTSGGAETQYF. The CDR3 coding sequence is TGCGCCAGCAGCCTTAGGACTAGCGGGGGGGCCGAGACCCAGTACTTC.

This clone was counted only a few times. V gene TRBV4-3 combines with J gene TRBJ1-2, with TRBD1 matching over 9 bases. The CDR3 runs to 16 residues. V lost 3 bases, J lost 2 bases, and 7 bases stayed unmatched. Germline CDR1 and CDR2: LGHNA and YSLEER. CDR3 nucleotide sequence: TGCGCCAGCAGCCAGGGAACAGGGGGCGTCAACTATGGCTACACCTTC. Its translation: CASSQGTGGVNYGYTF.

This clone was seen just once. Written as DNA, the CDR3 is TGTGCCAGCAGTGAGCCCTACGAGCAGTACTTC. It yields the protein CASSEPYEQYF. The rearrangement uses TRBV6-1 and TRBJ2-7; D is ambiguous. This CDR3 is 11 amino acids long. Deletions cut 3 bases from V and 2 bases from J, with 2 bases between. Per the germline V gene, CDR1 is MNHNS and CDR2 is SASEGT.

This clone was seen a few times. This chain uses TRBV7-3 with TRBJ2-7, with TRBD1 matching over 9 bases. Losses at the gene ends were 4 bases for V and 3 bases for J; bases not matched to a gene: 7. The CDR3 consists of 15 residues. Per the germline V gene, CDR1 is SGHTA and CDR2 is FQGTGA. CDR3 in amino acids: CASSSGTGILYEQYF. The CDR3 DNA follows: TGTGCCAGCAGCTCCGGGACAGGGATTCTCTACGAGCAGTACTTC.

This chain connects TRBV6-5 to TRBJ2-7; 8 bases are shared with TRBD1. The CDR3 is made up of 15 amino acids. Germline V gene lookup returns CDR1 MNHEY and CDR2 SVGAGI. The trim removed 6 bases at V and 7 bases at J, leaving 14 bases unmatched. The CDR3, as DNA: TGTGCCAGCAGGCAACTCAGGGGGCTCCCCGTGGAGCAGTACTTC. Amino acid sequence: CASRQLRGLPVEQYF.

V usage is TRBV12-3 or TRBV12-4 and J usage is TRBJ2-7, with TRBD1 matching over 8 bases. With V trimmed by 3 bases and J by 5 bases, 3 bases remained unmatched. The CDR3 spans 13 residues. For the CDR3, the DNA is TGTGCCAGCAGTTTGACAGGGGTCCACGAGCAGTACTTC. Its translation: CASSLTGVHEQYF.

The V call is TRBV3-1 (or the pseudogene TRBV3-2), the J call TRBJ1-5, with 8 nucleotides matching TRBD1. V gave up 6 bases and J gave up 6 bases; unmatched junction bases: 10. CDR1 is LGHDT and CDR2 is YNNKEL in the germline V gene (reference sequence). This CDR3 contains 15 residues. The CDR3 nucleotides read TGTGCCAGCAGTAGAGGACAGGGCGGAGGTCAGCCCCAGCATTTT. Translated: CASSRGQGGGQPQHF.

The V and J genes are TRBV5-1 and TRBJ1-6; possibly TRBD1 for D (5 bases). V was clipped by 4 bases and J by 4 bases, with 12 bases between them. Germline V gene sequence: CDR1 SGHRS, CDR2 YFSETQ. CDR3 length: 15 residues. The CDR3 here is CASSPMGVYNSPLHF. The CDR3 DNA reads TGCGCCAGCAGCCCCATGGGGGTGTATAATTCACCCCTCCACTTT.

The chain joins TRBV7-2 to TRBJ1-2; TRBD1 aligns across 8 bases. This CDR3 has 14 residues. V lost 3 bases and J lost 5; bases outside the gene matches: 5. Germline V CDR1 and CDR2: SGHTA, FQGNSA. The CDR3 DNA reads as TGTGCCAGCAGCTTCGACAGGGGTGCGTATGGCTACACCTTC. It translates to CASSFDRGAYGYTF.

The rearrangement joins TRBV7-8 to TRBJ2-1, with 9 bases fitting TRBD1. Germline values: CDR1 SGHVS, CDR2 FQNEAQ. The V and J ends lost 1 base and 5 bases, in that order; junction bases with no gene match: 3. CDR3 length equals 15 residues. The CDR3 spells CASSLGGTGNNEQFF. Written as DNA, the CDR3 is TGTGCCAGCAGCTTAGGAGGGACAGGGAACAATGAGCAGTTCTTC.

This sequence joins TRBV3-1 (or the pseudogene TRBV3-2) and TRBJ2-3, with a weak D call TRBD2 (6 bases). The CDR3 is made up of 17 amino acids. V gave up 3 bases and J gave up 6 bases, with 22 bases separating them. Germline CDR1 is LGHDT and CDR2 is YNNKEL (reference sequence). CDR3 amino acids: CASSHLRTNPTPDTQYF. CDR3 nucleotides: TGTGCCAGCAGCCACCTAAGGACTAACCCAACTCCGGATACGCAGTATTTT.

This chain joins TRBV12-5 and TRBJ1-3; the match to TRBD1 covers 7 bases. Germline CDR1 is LGHNT and CDR2 is FRNRAP. The CDR3 has 16 amino acids. V shed 6 bases and J 4 bases; nucleotides not matched to a gene: 12. CDR3 loop: CASGGLTGELGNTIYF. DNA of the CDR3: TGTGCTAGTGGGGGTCTCACAGGGGAACTGGGAAACACCATATATTTT.

V usage is TRBV5-6 and J usage is TRBJ2-2; no reliable D call. V lost 1 base and J 1 base, leaving 8 bases between the germline ends. The germline gives CDR1 SGHDT, CDR2 YYEEEE. The CDR3 consists of 15 residues. The CDR3 DNA reads as TGTGCCAGCAGCTTGACAGAGCTGAACACCGGGGAGCTGTTTTTT. This translates into CASSLTELNTGELFF.

This chain links TRBV4-1 with TRBJ1-1; 8 positions match TRBD1. Per the germline V gene, CDR1 is MGHRA and CDR2 is YSYEKL. The CDR3 consists of 15 residues. J gave up 0 bases and V 4 bases, and 4 bases lay outside the gene matches. CDR3 region: CASSLRQGMNTEAFF. The CDR3, as DNA: TGCGCCAGCAGCCTGCGACAGGGGATGAACACTGAAGCTTTCTTT.

CDR3 sequence (DNA): TGTGCCAGTAGTCCGACAGGTCCGTATAATTCACCCCTCCACTTT. It encodes CASSPTGPYNSPLHF. The chain couples TRBV19 to TRBJ1-6, with a weak D call TRBD1 (6 bases). Germline CDR1 is LNHDA and CDR2 is SQIVND (reference sequence). The CDR3 extends over 15 amino acids. Trimming shortened V by 5 bases and J by 4 bases, and 12 bases separated the two germline ends.

This clone was found a few times. V usage is TRBV27 and J usage is TRBJ2-1; 7 bases align to TRBD1. The length of the CDR3 is 15 residues. Trimming removed 3 bases from V and 7 bases from J; junction bases left unmatched: 9. Germline CDR1 and CDR2: MNHEY and SMNVEV (reference sequence). The CDR3 region has the DNA TGTGCCAGCAGTTTGACAGGGACGGTAGGGAATGAGCAGTTCTTC. Translating gives CASSLTGTVGNEQFF.

This chain links TRBV7-9 with TRBJ2-2, with 7 bases matching TRBD1. Germline CDR1 SEHNR, CDR2 FQNEAQ (reference sequence). The V gene end was trimmed by 3 bases and the J gene end by 4 bases; junction bases not matched to a gene: 5. The CDR3 runs 15 residues. CDR3 coding DNA: TGTGCCAGCAGCTTTGAGAGGGGGCGCACCGGGGAGCTGTTTTTT. Its protein is CASSFERGRTGELFF.